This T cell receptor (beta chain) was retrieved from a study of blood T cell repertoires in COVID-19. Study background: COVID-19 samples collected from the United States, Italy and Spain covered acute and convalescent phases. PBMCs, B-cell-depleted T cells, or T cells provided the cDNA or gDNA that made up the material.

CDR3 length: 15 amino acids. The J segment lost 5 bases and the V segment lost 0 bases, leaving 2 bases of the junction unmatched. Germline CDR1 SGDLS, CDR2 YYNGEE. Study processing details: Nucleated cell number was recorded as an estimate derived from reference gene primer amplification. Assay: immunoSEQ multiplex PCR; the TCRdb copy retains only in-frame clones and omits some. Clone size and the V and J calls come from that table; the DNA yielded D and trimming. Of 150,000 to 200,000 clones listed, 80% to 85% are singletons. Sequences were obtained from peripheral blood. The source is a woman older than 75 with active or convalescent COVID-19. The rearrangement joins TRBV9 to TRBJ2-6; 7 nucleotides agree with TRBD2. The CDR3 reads CASSVGEGWANVLTF. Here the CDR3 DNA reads TGTGCCAGCAGCGTAGGGGAGGGGTGGGCCAACGTCCTGACTTTC.